Listed here are 18 T cell receptor beta chains from one sample, sequenced in a study of T cell responses to AZD1222 COVID-19 vaccine. Sequenced by immunoSEQ multiplex PCR; TCRdb stores in-frame clones only, minus some. Of about 110,000 clones in the sample, around 87% are singletons; the top ten hold 2% to 3%. Material: peripheral blood, obtained on day 0 of AZD1222 vaccination. These receptors all come from an adult in good health.

The J gene is TRBJ2-5, the V gene TRBV7-2; D gene unclear. The V and J ends lost 6 bases and 1 base respectively, with 9 bases between them. This CDR3 is built from 13 residues. CDR1 is SGHTA and CDR2 is FQGNSA in the germline V gene. The CDR3, as DNA: TGTGCCAGCAGAAGGCGGAGCCAAGAGACCCAGTACTTC. Translated: CASRRRSQETQYF.

The rearrangement joins TRBV20-1 to TRBJ1-1; the D gene is possibly TRBD1 (5 bases). The CDR3 covers 14 residues. V gave up 3 bases and J gave up 3 bases, with 14 bases separating them. The germline V gene encodes CDR1 DFQATT and CDR2 SNEGSKA (reference sequence). The CDR3 nucleotides read TGCAGTGCTAGTGACCTATGGGGGGACACTGAAGCTTTCTTT. It encodes CSASDLWGDTEAFF.

The V and J genes are TRBV28 and TRBJ2-5, with a tentative D call TRBD2 (5 bases). The CDR3 is 15 amino acids. In germline, CDR1 is MDHEN, CDR2 SYDVKM. V shed 6 bases and J shed 7 bases, with 21 bases lying between them. The CDR3 bases are TGTGCCAGCAGGTTCACGGACCCAACCCGGGGGACCCAGTACTTC. Translated: CASRFTDPTRGTQYF.

As DNA, the CDR3 is TGTGCCACGGGGCTAGGACAAGGGATCTCGGGCACCGGGGAGCTGTTTTTT. Translated, it gives CATGLGQGISGTGELFF. The chain is built from TRBV14 and TRBJ2-2; TRBD1 or TRBD2 may be the D gene (5 bases each). Trimming stripped 10 bases from V and 4 bases from J, with 25 bases between. This CDR3 region has 17 residues. Germline values: CDR1 SGHDN, CDR2 FVKESK.

The rearrangement uses TRBV6-5 and TRBJ2-2, with 9 bases fitting TRBD1. This CDR3 contains 14 residues. Germline V gene lookup returns CDR1 MNHEY and CDR2 SVGAGI. The junction had 4 bases not matched to a gene; V was cut back by 5 bases and J by 6 bases. DNA of the CDR3: TGTGCCAGCAGTCCTACAGGGGGCCCCGGGGAGCTGTTTTTT. It codes for CASSPTGGPGELFF.

The rearrangement links TRBV7-6 to TRBJ1-2; possible D gene TRBD1, 5 bases. Trimming removed 5 bases at V and 3 bases at J, with 10 bases between. Looked up from germline, CDR1 is SGHVS and CDR2 is FNYEAQ. The CDR3 has 13 residues. CDR3 sequence: CASSQGTHYGYTF. In DNA, the CDR3 is TGTGCCAGCAGCCAAGGGACGCACTATGGCTACACCTTC.

The rearrangement links TRBV6-1 to TRBJ2-3, with D tentatively TRBD1 (5 bases). The V and J ends lost 2 bases and 7 bases respectively, with 10 bases between them. Germline V lookup: CDR1 MNHNS, CDR2 SASEGT. CDR3 length equals 13 residues. The DNA for the CDR3 is TGTGCCAGCAGTGAAAGGACACCGAATACGCAGTATTTT. Protein sequence: CASSERTPNTQYF.

This clone was seen a handful of times. The V gene is TRBV29-1, the J gene TRBJ2-5, with 12 bases fitting TRBD2. Germline assignment: CDR1 SQVTM and CDR2 ANQGSEA. This CDR3 region has 16 residues. J gave up 5 bases and V 3 bases, and 10 bases lay outside the gene matches. This chain's CDR3 is CSVELRTSGKWETQYF. The CDR3 nucleotides are TGCAGCGTTGAGCTTCGGACTAGCGGGAAATGGGAGACCCAGTACTTC.

The chain couples TRBV28 to TRBJ2-5; TRBD2 aligns across 13 bases. The germline V gene has CDR1 MDHEN and CDR2 SYDVKM. With 4 bases clipped from V and 3 bases from J, the junction kept 8 bases outside the gene matches. The CDR3 runs to 17 residues. CDR3 sequence reads: CASSWGLAGQAEETQYF. The CDR3 DNA sequence: TGTGCCAGCAGTTGGGGACTAGCGGGACAGGCCGAAGAGACCCAGTACTTC.

V gene TRBV6-2 or TRBV6-3 combines with J gene TRBJ1-1; D not certain. The germline V and J ends were trimmed by 9 bases and 3 bases, with 14 bases remaining between them. The CDR3 contains 13 residues. Per the germline V gene, CDR1 is MNHEY and CDR2 is SVGEGT. This chain's CDR3 is CASSGRPYTEAFF. CDR3 DNA: TGTGCCAGTAGCGGCAGGCCTTACACTGAAGCTTTCTTT.

The gene calls are TRBV12-3 or TRBV12-4 and TRBJ1-3; D gene unclear. This CDR3 has 12 amino acids. The V end was cut by 4 bases, the J end by 4 bases, with 5 bases between. CDR3 protein: CASSSEGNTIYF. The CDR3 DNA reads as TGTGCCAGCAGTTCCGAGGGAAACACCATATATTTT.

The CDR3 here is CASSAFVGNNNEQFF. In nucleotides, the CDR3 is TGTGCCAGCAGCGCTTTCGTAGGAAATAACAATGAGCAGTTCTTC. The V gene is TRBV7-2, the J gene TRBJ2-1, with D uncertain. Trimming removed 5 bases at V and 5 bases at J, with 16 bases between. CDR1 and CDR2 from the germline V gene are SGHTA and FQGNSA. This CDR3 is 15 amino acids long.

V is TRBV4-1 and J is TRBJ1-5; D is unresolved. The CDR3 runs to 16 residues. Germline V gives CDR1 MGHRA, CDR2 YSYEKL. Trimming removed 4 bases from V and 0 bases from J, with 13 bases in between. The CDR3 DNA sequence: TGCGCCAGCAGCCCCTTTTTGCAGCTTAGCAATCAGCCCCAGCATTTT. Residues: CASSPFLQLSNQPQHF.

The rearrangement joins TRBV11-2 to TRBJ2-5; D call uncertain. Trimming stripped 3 bases from V and 1 base from J, with 3 bases between. The CDR3 covers 12 residues. The germline CDR1 and CDR2 sequences are SGHAT and FQNNGV. The CDR3 spells CASSFSQETQYF. The CDR3 nucleotides are TGTGCCAGCAGCTTTTCCCAAGAGACCCAGTACTTC.

The chain has TRBV4-1 and TRBJ2-5; TRBD2 matches 8 bases. Germline lookup yields CDR1 MGHRA and CDR2 YSYEKL. The CDR3 runs to 15 residues. V shed 2 bases, J shed 1 base, and the junction held 3 bases outside the gene matches. The CDR3 DNA reads TGCGCCAGCAGCCAAAGCGGGGGAGTCCAAGAGACCCAGTACTTC. Translation: CASSQSGGVQETQYF.

The chain uses TRBV5-6 and TRBJ2-2; 10 nucleotides match TRBD2. This CDR3 has 18 amino acids. V shed 0 bases and J 0 bases; nucleotides not matched to a gene: 5. Germline V CDR1 and CDR2: SGHDT, YYEEEE. CDR3 bases: TGTGCCAGCAGCTTGGGTGGGACTAGCGTAACGAACACCGGGGAGCTGTTTTTT. Its protein is CASSLGGTSVTNTGELFF.

CDR3 DNA sequence: TGTGCCAGTAAACCCGCCGGGGGAAAACTGTTTTTT. Amino acid sequence: CASKPAGGKLFF. The chain has TRBV19 and TRBJ1-4, with a tentative D call TRBD1 (5 bases). This CDR3 contains 12 residues. Germline CDR1 LNHDA, CDR2 SQIVND (reference sequence). V shed 7 bases and J shed 10 bases, with 13 bases lying between them.

The V and J genes are TRBV28 and TRBJ2-2; the D gene is possibly TRBD2 (6 bases). From germline, CDR1 is MDHEN and CDR2 SYDVKM. V lost 2 bases to trimming and J lost 6 bases, with 22 bases between them. This CDR3 is 18 amino acids long. The CDR3 loop reads CASSLRRDSSGVAGELFF. The CDR3 bases are TGTGCCAGCAGTTTACGCCGGGACTCGTCTGGAGTCGCCGGGGAGCTGTTTTTT.